The clone carrying this TCR beta chain was seen a handful of times. Looked up from germline, CDR1 is SGHAT and CDR2 is FQDESV (reference sequence). This CDR3 has 13 amino acids. V was shortened by 4 bases and J by 2 bases, with 9 bases between the two germline ends. This specimen comes from a study of Graves' ophthalmopathy and Graves' hyperthyroidism. RNA transcripts were the source from which TCR beta CDR3 regions were amplified. In the first round, RT-PCR was carried out with HTBI primers, and a multiplex PCR formed the second round. TCRdb recomputed calls from the multiplex PCR reads with MiXCR, one row per CDR3 protein. The top ten clones hold around 47% of a sample with 200,000 to 250,000 distinct CDR3 sequences, 45% of them seen once.

The rearrangement joins TRBV11-1 to TRBJ2-7; D perhaps matches TRBD1 (6 bases). The sample consisted of peripheral blood. This TCR came from an adult man with Graves' ophthalmopathy. CDR3 nucleotide sequence: TGTGCCAGCAGCTCGAGGACAGCCTACGAGCAGTACTTC. Translated, it gives CASSSRTAYEQYF.